The 2 T cell receptor beta chains listed next were all sequenced from one sample in a study of cytomegalovirus exposure and HLA in healthy donors. PCR used 60 Vbeta primers and 13 Jbeta primers. The method was immunoSEQ multiplex PCR; TCRdb's version includes in-frame clones alone and lacks a portion of them. This repertoire shows over 150,000 clones, about 69% found once; its top ten account for 4% to 5%. The sequencing sample was made of PBMCs. The source is a man aged 25-45 years in good health and CMV-seropositive.

This chain links TRBV28 with TRBJ2-4, with a possible D match to TRBD2 (6 bases). The V gene lost 6 bases and the J gene lost 3 bases, with 15 bases spanning the gap. This CDR3 region has 15 residues. CDR1 MDHEN and CDR2 SYDVKM come from the germline V gene. CDR3 in amino acids: CASSPGGGDKNIQYF. The CDR3 region has the DNA TGTGCCAGCAGCCCGGGTGGAGGGGACAAAAACATTCAGTACTTC. The full variable domain, with the rest looked up from reference TRBV28 and TRBJ2-4, is DVKVTQSSRYLVKRTGEKVFLECVQDMDHENMFWYRQDPGLGLRLIYFSYDVKMKEKGDIPEGYSVSREKKERFSLILESASTNQTSMYLCASSPGGGDKNIQYFGAGTRLSVL.

The J gene is TRBJ2-7, the V gene TRBV4-2, with a weak D call TRBD2 (5 bases). This CDR3 comprises 13 residues. CDR1 and CDR2 from the germline V gene are LGHNA and YNFKEQ. V lost 0 bases to trimming and J lost 7 bases, with 10 bases between them. Written as DNA, the CDR3 is TGTGCCAGCAGCCAAGACACGCCGGGGGAGCAGTACTTC. Encoded protein: CASSQDTPGEQYF.